This TCR beta chain came from a study of lymphopenia after photon versus proton radiotherapy. Overall study findings and caveats: Under photons, naive T cells and diversity fell while effector/memory populations rose. Oligoclonal CD8+ Temra expansion after nadir drove photon patients' diversity drop. Only patients who died were analyzed for survival; proton advantage is unproven. Post-nadir TCR diversity decline inversely tracked overall survival among those who died.

Produced via immunoSEQ multiplex PCR; TCRdb's table is partial and in-frame only. The data hold fewer than 65,000 clones, with around 85% observed a single time. The ends were cut back, 2 bases at V and 5 bases at J, with 15 bases in the middle. Germline CDR1 reads MNHEY; CDR2 reads SVGAGI. The CDR3 is 15 amino acids. In regard to this clone: Its antigen remains unidentified.

The rearrangement joins TRBV6-5 to TRBJ1-1; D is perhaps TRBD1 (5 bases). Sequencing used peripheral blood, obtained from a patient treated with photon-based radiotherapy. The TCR was taken from a man between 35 and 55 years old with gastric cancer. The CDR3 nucleotides are TGTGCCAGCAGTTACGACGGGGCGCTCGGGACTGAAGCTTTCTTT. Protein sequence: CASSYDGALGTEAFF.